This T cell receptor (beta chain) was recovered during a study of T cells expressing NK-cell markers. Turning to the study itself: Sorted T-cell subsets CD3+CD56+NKG2C+, CD3+CD56+NKG2C- and CD3+CD56-NKG2C+ were TCR beta-sequenced. Study results and limitations: These clonotypes additionally ranked first within the CD3+CD56-NKG2C+ fraction of a handful of donors.

Comment on this clonotype: The antigen is not known.

As the method of synthesis, 5'RACE template switching with UMIs yielded TCR beta cDNA. After re-calling the 5' RACE reads, TCRdb lists one entry per CDR3 protein, DNA absent. The sample totals about 160,000 distinct CDR3 sequences. The CDR3 has 14 residues. Germline CDR1 and CDR2: SGDLS and YYNGEE. The clonotype originates from a woman aged 18 to 75 in good health. The sample consisted of blood T cells: a sorted CD56 or NKG2C T cell subset, CD4+ or CD8+ T cells, or bulk PBMC T cells (not recorded which). The V gene is TRBV9, the J gene TRBJ2-7; lacking DNA, the TRBD1 call made by TCRdb goes unchecked. CDR3 sequence reads: CASSVREHSYEQYF.